This TCR beta chain was retrieved from a study of blood T cell repertoires in COVID-19. Whole-study context: Donors in the United States, Italy and Spain gave samples during acute or convalescent COVID-19. T cells, B-cell-depleted T cells, or PBMCs supplied cDNA or gDNA.

This CDR3 contains 15 residues. Germline V lookup: CDR1 MNHEY, CDR2 SMNVEV (reference sequence). V lost 6 bases and J lost 2, with 16 bases in between. Sequencing used immunoSEQ multiplex PCR; TCRdb keeps in-frame clones, though not all of them. This table holds about 250,000 clones, 85% to 95% found once. Sequencing input: peripheral blood. The sequence derives from a man aged 25-45 years with COVID-19, enrolled during active disease. The gene calls are TRBV27 and TRBJ1-2; possible D gene TRBD1, 6 bases. As DNA, the CDR3 is TGTGCCAGCAGAACCCTCAGGGGATCCAACTATGGCTACACCTTC. The encoded protein is CASRTLRGSNYGYTF.